A selection of T cell receptor beta chains follows, all from one sample in a study of T-cell reconstitution after alpha-beta-depleted transplantation in children. TCRdb reprocessed the PCR reads with MiXCR, giving one entry per CDR3 protein. The table has some 310,000 distinct CDR3 sequences, approximately 23% seen once; the top ten hold around 9.9%. The sequences come from PBMCs, mostly from graft donor cells, collected 180 days after TCRalphabeta/CD19-depleted stem cell transplant. Receptors were obtained from a male patient between 5 and 17 years old who had a stem cell transplant for acute lymphoblastic leukemia, so the T cells may come from the graft donor. The CDR3 runs from the conserved cysteine through the conserved F or W. The order of the fields is D gene, J gene, V gene, CDR3 length, CDR3 protein. D genes are given only for firm matches.

TRBD2	TRBJ2-7	TRBV20-1	15	CSARPWTSGRIEQYF
TRBD1	TRBJ2-3	TRBV7-3	14	CASSQGASTDTQYF
TRBD1	TRBJ2-3	TRBV20-1	13	CSAGQASTDTQYF
.	TRBJ2-2	TRBV9	15	CASSVEVVETGELFF
TRBD2	TRBJ2-1	TRBV7-8	16	CASSLVASGVGDGQFF
.	TRBJ2-5	TRBV2	13	CASRSGVVETQYF
.	TRBJ2-1	TRBV29-1	15	CSVDARGLSYNEQFF
.	TRBJ1-3	TRBV7-8	15	CASSLVRQRGNTIYF
.	TRBJ2-7	TRBV5-1	11	CASSGRYEQYF
.	TRBJ2-7	TRBV25-1	16	CASSEGPAGPPYEQYF
.	TRBJ2-3	TRBV27	14	CASSFWRETDTQYF